This T cell receptor beta chain appears in the sequencing data of a study of identical twins. V lost 8 bases and J lost 9; bases outside the gene matches: 12. CDR3 length: 14 residues. This clonotype was counted at least ten times. Its antigen is not known. MiXCR, applied by TCRdb to the 5' RACE reads, yields one record per CDR3 protein. Of a few hundred thousand distinct CDR3 sequences listed, approximately 9.1% are singletons. Overall study results and limits: Conclusions came from cross-sectional statistical analysis, not from following the same donors. Out-of-frame beta chain sequences displayed weaker excess sharing between twins.

Sequenced: naive T cells sorted from blood. This TCR was recovered from a woman aged 45-59 years in good health. The chain links TRBV12-3 or TRBV12-4 to TRBJ2-1; 8 nucleotides match TRBD2. The CDR3 region has the DNA TGTGCCAGCTTAACCGGGACTAGTGTCGGTGAGCAGTTCTTC. This sequence encodes CASLTGTSVGEQFF.